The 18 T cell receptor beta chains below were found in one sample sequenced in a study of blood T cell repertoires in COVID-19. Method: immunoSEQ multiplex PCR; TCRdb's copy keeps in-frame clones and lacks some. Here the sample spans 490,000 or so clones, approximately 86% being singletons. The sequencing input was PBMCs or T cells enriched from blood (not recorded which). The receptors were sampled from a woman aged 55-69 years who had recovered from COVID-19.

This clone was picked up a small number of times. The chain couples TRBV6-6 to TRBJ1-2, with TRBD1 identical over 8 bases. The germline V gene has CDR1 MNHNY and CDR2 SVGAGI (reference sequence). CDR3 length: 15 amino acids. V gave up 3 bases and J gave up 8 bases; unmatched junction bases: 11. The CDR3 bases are TGTGCCAGCAGTTATAATTTCGTGACAGGGGAGGGCTACACCTTC. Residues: CASSYNFVTGEGYTF.

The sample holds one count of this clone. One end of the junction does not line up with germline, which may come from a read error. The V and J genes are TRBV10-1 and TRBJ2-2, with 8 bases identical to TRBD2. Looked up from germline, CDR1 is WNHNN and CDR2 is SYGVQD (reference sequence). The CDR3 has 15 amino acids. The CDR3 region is CASSRGGSNTGELFF. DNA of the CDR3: TGCGCCAGCAGCCGGGGGGGATCGAACACTGGGGAGCTGTTTTTT.

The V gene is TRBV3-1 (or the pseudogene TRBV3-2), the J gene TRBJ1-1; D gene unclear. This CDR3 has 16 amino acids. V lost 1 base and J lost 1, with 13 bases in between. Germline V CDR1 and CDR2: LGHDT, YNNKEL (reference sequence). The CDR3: CASSQVGGRTNTEAFF. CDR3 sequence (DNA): TGTGCCAGCAGCCAAGTGGGAGGGAGAACGAACACTGAAGCTTTCTTT.

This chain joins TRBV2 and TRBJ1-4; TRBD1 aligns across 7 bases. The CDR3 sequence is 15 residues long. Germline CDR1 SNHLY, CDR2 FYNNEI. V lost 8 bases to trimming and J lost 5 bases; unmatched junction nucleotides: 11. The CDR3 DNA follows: TGTGCCAGCCTAGCCCAGGGGGGCGCCAATGAAAAACTGTTTTTT. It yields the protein CASLAQGGANEKLFF.

The CDR3: CASSIRLAGVGELFF. DNA of the CDR3: TGTGCCAGCAGTATCCGACTAGCGGGGGTCGGGGAGCTGTTTTTT. The chain combines TRBV6-6 with TRBJ2-2; 12 bases are shared with TRBD2. Germline assignment: CDR1 MNHNY and CDR2 SVGAGI (reference sequence). The CDR3 has 15 amino acids. The trim removed 5 bases at V and 7 bases at J, leaving 5 bases unmatched.

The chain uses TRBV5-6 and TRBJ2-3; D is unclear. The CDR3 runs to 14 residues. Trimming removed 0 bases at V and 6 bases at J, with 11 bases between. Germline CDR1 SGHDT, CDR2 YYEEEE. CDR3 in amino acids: CASSLEEDGDTQYF. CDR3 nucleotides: TGTGCCAGCAGCTTGGAGGAAGACGGGGATACGCAGTATTTT.

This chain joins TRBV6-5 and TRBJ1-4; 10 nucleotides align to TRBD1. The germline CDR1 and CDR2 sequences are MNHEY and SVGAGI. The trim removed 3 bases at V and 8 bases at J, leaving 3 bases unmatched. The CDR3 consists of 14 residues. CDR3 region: CASSYDRGREKLFF. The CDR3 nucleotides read TGTGCCAGCAGTTATGACAGGGGGCGGGAAAAACTGTTTTTT.

CDR3 sequence reads: CATSDFFAGSYNEQFF. The DNA of the CDR3 is TGTGCCACCAGTGATTTCTTCGCGGGCTCCTACAATGAGCAGTTCTTC. This chain links TRBV24-1 with TRBJ2-1; TRBD2 is a possible D gene (5 bases). The germline V gene has CDR1 KGHDR and CDR2 SFDVKD. Trimming removed 1 base at V and 0 bases at J, with 9 bases between. The CDR3 has 16 amino acids.

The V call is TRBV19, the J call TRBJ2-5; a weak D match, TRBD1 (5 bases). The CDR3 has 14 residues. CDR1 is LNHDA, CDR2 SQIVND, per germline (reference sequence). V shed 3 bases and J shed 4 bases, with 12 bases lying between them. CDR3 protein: CASSMGPARETQYF. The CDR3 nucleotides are TGTGCCAGTAGTATGGGGCCTGCTCGAGAGACCCAGTACTTC.

CDR3 sequence reads: CASSLQGSEQYV. Here the CDR3 DNA reads TGTGCCAGCAGCTTACAGGGAAGCGAGCAGTACGTC. The V call is TRBV7-2, the J call TRBJ2-7, with D perhaps TRBD1 (5 bases). The V gene lost 2 bases and the J gene lost 6 bases, with 8 bases spanning the gap. Per germline, CDR1 SGHTA and CDR2 FQGNSA. This CDR3 has 12 amino acids.

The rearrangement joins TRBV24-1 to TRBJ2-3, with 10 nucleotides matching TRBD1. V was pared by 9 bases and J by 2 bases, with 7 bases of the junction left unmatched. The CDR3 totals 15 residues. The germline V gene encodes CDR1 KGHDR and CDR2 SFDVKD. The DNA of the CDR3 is TGTGCCACCGGGGGCGACAGGGGGCCCACAGATACGCAGTATTTT. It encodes CATGGDRGPTDTQYF.

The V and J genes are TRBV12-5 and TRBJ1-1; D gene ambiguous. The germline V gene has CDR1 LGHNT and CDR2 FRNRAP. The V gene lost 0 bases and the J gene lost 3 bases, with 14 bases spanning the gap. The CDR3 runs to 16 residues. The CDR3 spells CASGLVVGTVYTEAFF. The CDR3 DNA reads TGTGCTAGTGGTTTGGTAGTCGGCACAGTTTACACTGAAGCTTTCTTT.

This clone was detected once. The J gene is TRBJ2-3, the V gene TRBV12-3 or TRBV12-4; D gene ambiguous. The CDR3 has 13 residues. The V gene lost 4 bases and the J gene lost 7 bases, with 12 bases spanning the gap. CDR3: CASSSPHFNTQYF. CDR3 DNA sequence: TGTGCCAGCAGTTCCCCTCACTTTAATACGCAGTATTTT.

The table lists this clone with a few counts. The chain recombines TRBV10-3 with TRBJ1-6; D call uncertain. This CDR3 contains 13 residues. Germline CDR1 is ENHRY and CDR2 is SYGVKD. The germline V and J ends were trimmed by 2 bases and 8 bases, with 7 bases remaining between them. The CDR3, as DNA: TGTGCCATCAGTGAGGACTTAGATTCACCCCTCCACTTT. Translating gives CAISEDLDSPLHF.

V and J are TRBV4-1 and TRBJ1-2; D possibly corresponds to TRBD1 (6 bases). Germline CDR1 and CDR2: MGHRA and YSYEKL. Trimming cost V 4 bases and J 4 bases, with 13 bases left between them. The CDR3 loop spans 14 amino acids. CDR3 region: CASSPTGNFYGYTF. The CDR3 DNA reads TGCGCCAGCAGCCCTACAGGGAACTTCTATGGCTACACCTTC.

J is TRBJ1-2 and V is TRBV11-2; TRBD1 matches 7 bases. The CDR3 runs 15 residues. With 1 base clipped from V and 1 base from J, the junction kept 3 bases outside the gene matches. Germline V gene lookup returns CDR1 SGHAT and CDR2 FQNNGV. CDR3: CASSLGWDSNYGYTF. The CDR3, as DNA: TGTGCCAGCAGCTTAGGATGGGACAGTAACTATGGCTACACCTTC.

The CDR3 spells CASSRGVVMGTGELFF. CDR3 DNA sequence: TGTGCCAGCAGCCGCGGGGTTGTGATGGGGACCGGGGAGCTGTTTTTT. The chain is built from TRBV4-2 and TRBJ2-2; D may be TRBD2 (6 bases). The CDR3 is made up of 16 amino acids. Germline V gives CDR1 LGHNA, CDR2 YNFKEQ. The V end was cut by 4 bases, the J end by 5 bases, with 17 bases between.

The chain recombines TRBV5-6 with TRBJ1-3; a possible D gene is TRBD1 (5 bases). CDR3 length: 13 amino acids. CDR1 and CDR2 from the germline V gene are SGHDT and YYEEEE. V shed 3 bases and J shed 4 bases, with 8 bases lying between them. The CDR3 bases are TGTGCCAGCAGCTCGGGGGAAGGAAACACCATATATTTT. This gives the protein CASSSGEGNTIYF. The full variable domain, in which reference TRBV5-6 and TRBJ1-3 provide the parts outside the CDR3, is DAGVTQSPTHLIKTRGQQVTLRCSPKSGHDTVSWYQQALGQGPQFIFQYYEEEERQRGNFPDRFSGHQFPNYSSELNVNALLLGDSALYLCASSSGEGNTIYFGEGSWLTVV.